The present T cell receptor (beta chain) was sequenced within a study of T-cell reconstitution after alpha-beta-depleted transplantation in children. General study points: Surviving thymic progenitors and recipient T cells were the source of high TCRbeta diversity at day 60 in some patients. T-cell numbers and diversity one year post-transplant derived largely from freshly generated T cells. About two months after transplant, alpha-beta T cells reportedly came from several hundred expanded graft clones.

The sample holds many counts of this clonotype. Its antigen is currently unknown. This CDR3 comprises 13 residues. V dropped 3 bases and J dropped 5 bases, with 10 bases sitting between them. CDR1 DFQATT and CDR2 SNEGSKA come from the germline V gene (reference sequence). The library targeted TCRbeta and was prepared with unique molecular identifiers. TCRdb independently ran MiXCR on the PCR reads; one entry per CDR3 protein. The sample has around 130,000 distinct CDR3 sequences, roughly 10% seen once. The sequence came from a girl in the first two years of life who had a stem cell transplant for combined immunodeficiency, so the T cells may come from the graft donor. The rearrangement joins TRBV20-1 to TRBJ2-2; D unresolved. Here the sequenced sample was PBMCs, mostly from graft donor cells, taken 180 days after TCRalphabeta/CD19-depleted stem cell transplant. Written as DNA, the CDR3 is TGCAGTGCTAGCCAGGCGCCTACCGGGGAGCTGTTTTTT. It encodes CSASQAPTGELFF.